This TCR beta chain comes out of a study of T cell repertoires in cytomegalovirus infection. The CDR3 is 15 residues long. Germline loops: CDR1 SEHNR, CDR2 FQNEAQ (reference sequence). Germline trimming cut 5 bases from V and 5 bases from J; bases unmatched to any gene: 3. MiXCR, run by TCRdb on the reads, gives a single entry per CDR3 protein. This sample carries tens of thousands of distinct CDR3 sequences, 15% to 25% of them seen once, and the ten largest clones take about 48%. This clonotype has more than one count but fewer than ten. Antigen specificity is unknown. This sequence was found in a human donor in good health (CMV status not recorded). Some clones in this sample may be carry-over from other donors' samples. The chain has TRBV7-9 and TRBJ2-1; TRBD2 matches at 13 bases. Here the sequenced sample was CD8+ T cells from cultured PBMCs, taken from culture after CMV antigen stimulation. CDR3 amino acids: CASSPGTSGDNEQFF. The CDR3 coding sequence is TGTGCCAGCAGCCCAGGGACTAGCGGGGACAATGAGCAGTTCTTC. Using reference TRBV7-9 and TRBJ2-1 for the parts outside the CDR3, the full variable domain is DTGVSQNPRHKITKRGQNVTFRCDPISEHNRLYWYRQTLGQGPEFLTYFQNEAQLEKSRLLSDRFSAERPKGSFSTLEIQRTEQGDSAMYLCASSPGTSGDNEQFFGPGTRLTVL.